These 8 T cell receptor beta chains originate from one sample sequenced in a study of T cell responses to AZD1222 COVID-19 vaccine. Assay used: immunoSEQ multiplex PCR; TCRdb lists only in-frame clones, some missing. Of over 45,000 clones in the sample, about 86% were seen once. The source was peripheral blood, collected on day 0 of AZD1222 vaccination. The receptors here all came from an adult in good health.

The chain links TRBV28 to TRBJ1-4; D gene uncertain. CDR3 length equals 12 residues. The germline gives CDR1 MDHEN, CDR2 SYDVKM. Deletions cut 6 bases from V and 10 bases from J, with 12 bases between. The CDR3 region is CASRPGSAKLFF. The CDR3, as DNA: TGTGCCAGCAGGCCGGGGTCCGCAAAACTGTTTTTT.

This clone was counted a single time. The V gene is TRBV28, the J gene TRBJ2-7; D unresolved. Germline values: CDR1 MDHEN, CDR2 SYDVKM. Trimming stripped 10 bases from V and 3 bases from J, with 13 bases between. The CDR3 runs to 12 residues. CDR3 DNA: TGTGCCACCATCGACGGTCACTACGAGCAGTACTTC. Its protein product is CATIDGHYEQYF.

The chain uses TRBV30 and TRBJ2-3; 9 nucleotides agree with TRBD1. Germline values: CDR1 GTSNPN, CDR2 SVGIG (reference sequence). V lost 0 bases to trimming and J lost 4 bases; unmatched junction nucleotides: 2. This CDR3 has 14 amino acids. The CDR3 sequence is CAWSVRTGADTQYF. The CDR3 DNA reads as TGTGCCTGGAGTGTAAGGACAGGGGCAGATACGCAGTATTTT.

This chain uses TRBV10-3 with TRBJ1-5, with D hard to call. The CDR3 spans 16 residues. CDR1 is ENHRY and CDR2 is SYGVKD in the germline V gene. V lost 4 bases to trimming and J lost 2 bases, with 15 bases between them. CDR3 residues: CAISAFWMKGNQPQHF. Written as DNA, the CDR3 is TGTGCCATCAGTGCCTTCTGGATGAAGGGCAATCAGCCCCAGCATTTT.

The V and J genes are TRBV12-3 or TRBV12-4 and TRBJ2-6, with D unresolved. The ends were cut back, 6 bases at V and 0 bases at J, with 3 bases in the middle. The CDR3 consists of 13 residues. The CDR3 sequence: CASRGSGANVLTF. The CDR3 DNA sequence: TGTGCCAGCAGGGGCTCTGGGGCCAACGTCCTGACTTTC.

The chain joins TRBV10-2 to TRBJ1-5; D is uncertain. Looked up from germline, CDR1 is WSHSY and CDR2 is SAAADI. The CDR3 has 13 amino acids. V was trimmed by 2 bases and J by 4 bases, leaving 6 bases between them. Here the CDR3 DNA reads TGCGCCAGCAGTGAGGTTAGGAATCAGCCCCAGCATTTT. Translation gives CASSEVRNQPQHF.

The chain couples TRBV2 to TRBJ2-6; D is ambiguous. Germline V gene data show CDR1 as SNHLY and CDR2 as FYNNEI. V was pared by 6 bases and J by 0 bases, with 9 bases between. CDR3 length equals 15 residues. CDR3 DNA sequence: TGTGCCAGCAGACCCTCAGTCTCTGGGGCCAACGTCCTGACTTTC. Protein product: CASRPSVSGANVLTF.

This clone turned up a few times. CDR3 loop: CASSTLQGSGNQPQHF. The CDR3 nucleotides are TGTGCCAGCAGTACCCTACAGGGAAGCGGAAATCAGCCCCAGCATTTT. The rearrangement uses TRBV28 and TRBJ1-5; tentatively, D is TRBD1 (6 bases). Trimming pared 5 bases from V and 4 bases from J, leaving 18 bases between. Germline-derived CDR1 and CDR2 are MDHEN and SYDVKM. CDR3 length equals 16 residues.